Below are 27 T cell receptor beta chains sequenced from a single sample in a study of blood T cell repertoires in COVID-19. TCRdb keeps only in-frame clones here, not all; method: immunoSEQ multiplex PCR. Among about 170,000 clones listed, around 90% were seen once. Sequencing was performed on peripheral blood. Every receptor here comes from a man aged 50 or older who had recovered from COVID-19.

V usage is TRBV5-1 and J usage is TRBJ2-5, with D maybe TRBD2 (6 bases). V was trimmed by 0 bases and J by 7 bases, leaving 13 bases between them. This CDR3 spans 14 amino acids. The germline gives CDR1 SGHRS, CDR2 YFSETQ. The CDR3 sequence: CASSLGPGEGTQYF. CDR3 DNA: TGCGCCAGCAGCTTGGGGCCGGGAGAGGGGACCCAGTACTTC.

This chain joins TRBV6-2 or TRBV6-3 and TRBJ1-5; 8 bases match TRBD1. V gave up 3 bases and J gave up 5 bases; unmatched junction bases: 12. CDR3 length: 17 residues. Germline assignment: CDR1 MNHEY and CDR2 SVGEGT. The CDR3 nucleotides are TGTGCCAGCAGTTATCACGTCCCCAGGGGGCCTCATCAGCCCCAGCATTTT. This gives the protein CASSYHVPRGPHQPQHF.

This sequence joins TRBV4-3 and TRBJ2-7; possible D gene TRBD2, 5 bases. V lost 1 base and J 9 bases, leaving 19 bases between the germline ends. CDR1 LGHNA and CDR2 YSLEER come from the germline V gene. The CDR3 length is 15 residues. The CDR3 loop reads CASSQVGASPEGQYF. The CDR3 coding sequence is TGCGCCAGCAGCCAAGTAGGCGCTAGCCCAGAAGGGCAGTACTTC.

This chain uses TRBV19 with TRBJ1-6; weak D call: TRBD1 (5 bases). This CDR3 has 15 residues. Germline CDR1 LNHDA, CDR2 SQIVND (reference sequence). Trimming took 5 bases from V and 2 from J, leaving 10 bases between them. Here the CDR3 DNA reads TGTGCCAGTAGTCTGGGACTGACCTATAATTCACCCCTCCACTTT. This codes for CASSLGLTYNSPLHF.

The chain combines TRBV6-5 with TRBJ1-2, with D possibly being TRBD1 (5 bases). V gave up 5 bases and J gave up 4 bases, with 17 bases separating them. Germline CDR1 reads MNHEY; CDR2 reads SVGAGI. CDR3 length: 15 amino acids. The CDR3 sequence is CASSSTQGTSYGYTF. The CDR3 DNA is TGTGCCAGCAGTAGTACGCAGGGCACTTCCTATGGCTACACCTTC.

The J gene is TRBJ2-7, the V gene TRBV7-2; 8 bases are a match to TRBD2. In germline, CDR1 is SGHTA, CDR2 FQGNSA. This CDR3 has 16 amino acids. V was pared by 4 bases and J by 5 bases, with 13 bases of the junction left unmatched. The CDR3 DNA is TGTGCCAGCAGCTGGCCTCGGAGCGGGAGAGTTCACGAGCAGTACTTC. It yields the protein CASSWPRSGRVHEQYF.

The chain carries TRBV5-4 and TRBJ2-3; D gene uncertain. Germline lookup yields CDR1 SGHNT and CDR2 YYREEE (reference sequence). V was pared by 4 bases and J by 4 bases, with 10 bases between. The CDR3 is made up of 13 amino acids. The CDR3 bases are TGTGCCAGCAGCCCCATTTCAGCAGATACGCAGTATTTT. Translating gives CASSPISADTQYF.

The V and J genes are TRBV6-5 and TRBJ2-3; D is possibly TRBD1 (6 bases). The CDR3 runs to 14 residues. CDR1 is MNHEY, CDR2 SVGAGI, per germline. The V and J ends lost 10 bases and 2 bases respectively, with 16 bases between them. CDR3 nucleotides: TGTGCCATCGCTCCGGGACATACCACAGATACGCAGTATTTT. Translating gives CAIAPGHTTDTQYF.

In DNA form, the CDR3 reads TGTGCCAGCAGCCCTGGCGGGACAGGGGTCGAGACCCAGTACTTC. This encodes CASSPGGTGVETQYF. The V gene is TRBV9, the J gene TRBJ2-5; 10 bases map to TRBD1. J gave up 5 bases and V 4 bases, and 8 bases lay outside the gene matches. This CDR3 region has 15 residues. Germline V gene sequence: CDR1 SGDLS, CDR2 YYNGEE.

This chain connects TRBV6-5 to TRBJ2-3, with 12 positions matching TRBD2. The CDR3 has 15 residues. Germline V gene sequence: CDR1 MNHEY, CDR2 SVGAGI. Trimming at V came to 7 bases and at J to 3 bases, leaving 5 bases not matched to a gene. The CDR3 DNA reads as TGTGCCAGCAACCTAGCGGGAGGGGGGACAGATACGCAGTATTTT. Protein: CASNLAGGGTDTQYF.

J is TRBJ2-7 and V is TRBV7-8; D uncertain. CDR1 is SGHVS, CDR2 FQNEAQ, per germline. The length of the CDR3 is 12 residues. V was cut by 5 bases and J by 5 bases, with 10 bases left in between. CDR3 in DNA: TGTGCCAGCAGCAATAGCATCCACGAGCAGTACTTC. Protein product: CASSNSIHEQYF.

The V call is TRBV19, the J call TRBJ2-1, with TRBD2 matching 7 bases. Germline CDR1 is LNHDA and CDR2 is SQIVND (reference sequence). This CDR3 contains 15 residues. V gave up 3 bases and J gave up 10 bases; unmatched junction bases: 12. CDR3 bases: TGTGCCAGTAGTATTCGTCCTGGGGGGGGAGACGAGCAGTTCTTC. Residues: CASSIRPGGGDEQFF. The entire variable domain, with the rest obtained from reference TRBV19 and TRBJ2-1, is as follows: DGGITQSPKYLFRKEGQNVTLSCEQNLNHDAMYWYRQDPGQGLRLIYYSQIVNDFQKGDIAEGYSVSREKKESFPLTVTSAQKNPTAFYLCASSIRPGGGDEQFFGPGTRLTVL.

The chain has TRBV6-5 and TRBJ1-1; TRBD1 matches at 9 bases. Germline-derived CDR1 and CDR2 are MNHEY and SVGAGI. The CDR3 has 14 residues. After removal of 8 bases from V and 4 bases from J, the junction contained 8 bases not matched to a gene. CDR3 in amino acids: CASQRQGVSTEAFF. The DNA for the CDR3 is TGTGCCAGCCAAAGACAGGGGGTGAGCACTGAAGCTTTCTTT.

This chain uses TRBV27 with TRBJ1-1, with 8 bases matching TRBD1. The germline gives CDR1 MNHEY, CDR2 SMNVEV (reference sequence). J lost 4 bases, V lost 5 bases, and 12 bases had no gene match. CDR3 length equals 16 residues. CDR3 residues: CASSAILIRGPTEAFF. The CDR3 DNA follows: TGTGCCAGCAGTGCTATACTGATCAGGGGGCCCACTGAAGCTTTCTTT.

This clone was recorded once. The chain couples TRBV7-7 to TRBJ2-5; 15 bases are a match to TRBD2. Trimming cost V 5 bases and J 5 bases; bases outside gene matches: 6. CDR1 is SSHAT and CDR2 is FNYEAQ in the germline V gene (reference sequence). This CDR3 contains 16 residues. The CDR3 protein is CASSPGLAGGRETQYF. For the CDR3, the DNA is TGTGCCAGCAGCCCGGGACTAGCGGGGGGCCGGGAGACCCAGTACTTC.

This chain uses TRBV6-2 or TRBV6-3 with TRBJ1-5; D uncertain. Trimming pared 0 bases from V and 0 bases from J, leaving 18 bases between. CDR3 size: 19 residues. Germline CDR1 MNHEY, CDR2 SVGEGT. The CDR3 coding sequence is TGTGCCAGCAGTTACTCGAAAAGAGGGCCCGCCCCTAGCAATCAGCCCCAGCATTTT. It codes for CASSYSKRGPAPSNQPQHF.

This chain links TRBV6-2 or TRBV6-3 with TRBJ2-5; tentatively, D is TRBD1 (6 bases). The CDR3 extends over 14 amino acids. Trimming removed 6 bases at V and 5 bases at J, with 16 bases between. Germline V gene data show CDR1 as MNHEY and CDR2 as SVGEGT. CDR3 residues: CASSRRQAWETQYF. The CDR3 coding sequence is TGTGCCAGCAGCCGTCGACAGGCCTGGGAGACCCAGTACTTC.

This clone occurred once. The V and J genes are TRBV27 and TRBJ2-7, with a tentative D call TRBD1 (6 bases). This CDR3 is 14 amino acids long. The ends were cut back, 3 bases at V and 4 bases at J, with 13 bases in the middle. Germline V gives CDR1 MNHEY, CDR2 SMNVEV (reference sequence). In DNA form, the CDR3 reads TGTGCCAGCAGTTTTCGTGGACAGCGGTACGAGCAGTACTTC. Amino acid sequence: CASSFRGQRYEQYF.

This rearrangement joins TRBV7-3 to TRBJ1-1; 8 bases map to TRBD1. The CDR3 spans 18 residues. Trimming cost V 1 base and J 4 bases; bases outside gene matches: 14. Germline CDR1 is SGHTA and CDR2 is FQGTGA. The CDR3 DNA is TGTGCCAGCAGCTTAAATGTTGCAGGGGGCAAGGGTAGCACTGAAGCTTTCTTT. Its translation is CASSLNVAGGKGSTEAFF.

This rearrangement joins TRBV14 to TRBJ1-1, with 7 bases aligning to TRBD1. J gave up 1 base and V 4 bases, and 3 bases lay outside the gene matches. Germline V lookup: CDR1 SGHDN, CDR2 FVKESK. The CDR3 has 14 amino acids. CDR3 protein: CASSRQGWNTEAFF. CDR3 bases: TGTGCCAGCAGCCGACAGGGATGGAACACTGAAGCTTTCTTT. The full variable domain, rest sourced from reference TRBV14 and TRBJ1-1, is EAGVTQFPSHSVIEKGQTVTLRCDPISGHDNLYWYRRVMGKEIKFLLHFVKESKQDESGMPNNRFLAERTGGTYSTLKVQPAELEDSGVYFCASSRQGWNTEAFFGQGTRLTVV.

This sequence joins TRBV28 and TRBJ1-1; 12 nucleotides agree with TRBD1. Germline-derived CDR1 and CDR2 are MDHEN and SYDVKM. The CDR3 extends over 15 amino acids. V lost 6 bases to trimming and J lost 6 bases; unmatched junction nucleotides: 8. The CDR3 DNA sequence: TGTGCCAGCAGACCCGGGACAGGGGGCTTAGCTGAAGCTTTCTTT. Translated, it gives CASRPGTGGLAEAFF. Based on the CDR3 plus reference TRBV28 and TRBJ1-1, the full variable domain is DVKVTQSSRYLVKRTGEKVFLECVQDMDHENMFWYRQDPGLGLRLIYFSYDVKMKEKGDIPEGYSVSREKKERFSLILESASTNQTSMYLCASRPGTGGLAEAFFGQGTRLTVV.

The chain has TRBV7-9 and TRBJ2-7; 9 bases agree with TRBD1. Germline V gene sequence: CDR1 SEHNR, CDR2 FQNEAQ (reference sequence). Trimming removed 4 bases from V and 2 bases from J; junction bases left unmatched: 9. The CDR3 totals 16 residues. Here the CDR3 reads CASSSNFWTGAYEQYF. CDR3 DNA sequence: TGTGCCAGCAGCTCCAACTTTTGGACAGGGGCCTACGAGCAGTACTTC.

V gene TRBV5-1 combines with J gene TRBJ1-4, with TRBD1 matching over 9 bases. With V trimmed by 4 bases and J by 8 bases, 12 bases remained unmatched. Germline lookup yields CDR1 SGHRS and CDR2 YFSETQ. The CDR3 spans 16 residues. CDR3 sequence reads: CASSVGQYRGREKLFF. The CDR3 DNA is TGCGCCAGCAGCGTTGGACAGTACAGGGGGCGGGAAAAACTGTTTTTT.

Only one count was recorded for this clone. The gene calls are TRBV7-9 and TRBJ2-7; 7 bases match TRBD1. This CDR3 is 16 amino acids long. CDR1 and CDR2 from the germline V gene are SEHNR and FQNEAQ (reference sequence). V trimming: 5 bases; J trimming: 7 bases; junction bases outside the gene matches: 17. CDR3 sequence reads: CASSPPWKGAAREQYF. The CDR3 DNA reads TGTGCCAGCAGCCCACCCTGGAAGGGGGCGGCTCGGGAGCAGTACTTC.

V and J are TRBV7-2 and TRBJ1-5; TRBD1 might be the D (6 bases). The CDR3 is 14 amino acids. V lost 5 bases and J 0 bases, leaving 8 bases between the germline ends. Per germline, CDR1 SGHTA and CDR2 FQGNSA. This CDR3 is CASSEGHSNQPQHF. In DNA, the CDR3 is TGTGCCAGCAGCGAGGGACATAGCAATCAGCCCCAGCATTTT.

The CDR3 protein is CASRDRGPSETQYF. The CDR3 nucleotides read TGTGCCAGCCGGGACAGGGGCCCCTCAGAGACCCAGTACTTC. The gene calls are TRBV19 and TRBJ2-5; 10 positions agree with TRBD1. Losses at the gene ends were 9 bases for V and 4 bases for J; bases not matched to a gene: 8. This CDR3 region has 14 residues. CDR1 LNHDA and CDR2 SQIVND come from the germline V gene (reference sequence).

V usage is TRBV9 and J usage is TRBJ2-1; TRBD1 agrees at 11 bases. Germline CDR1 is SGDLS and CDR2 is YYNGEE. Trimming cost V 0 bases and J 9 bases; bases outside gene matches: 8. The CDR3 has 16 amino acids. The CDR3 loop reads CASSVAGQGGMGEQFF. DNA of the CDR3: TGTGCCAGCAGCGTAGCGGGACAGGGGGGAATGGGTGAGCAGTTCTTC.